Presented here are 11 T cell receptor beta chains from one specimen sequenced in a study of Ad26.COV2.S vaccination and SARS-CoV-2 variants. Specified treatment: some 20 received Ad26.COV2.S at low or high dose, single or two shots; about 5 received placebo; per-sample allocation not given. Each sample was drawn 63 days after the first injection (of vaccine or placebo). Profiled with immunoSEQ multiplex PCR; TCRdb holds only in-frame clones, not every one. The table includes 410,000 or so clones, around 92% detected once. The material was peripheral blood, obtained in a trial of Ad26.COV2.S vaccine versus placebo. All receptors come from a person aged 18-60 years who received the Ad26.COV2.S COVID-19 vaccine or a placebo.

This clone has only one observation. The CDR3 reads CASSYRTGALDTQYF. As DNA, the CDR3 is TGTGCCAGCAGCTATAGGACAGGCGCCTTGGATACGCAGTATTTT. The chain has TRBV7-2 and TRBJ2-3; 7 bases match TRBD1. CDR1 and CDR2 from the germline V gene are SGHTA and FQGNSA. The CDR3 length is 15 residues. With 4 bases clipped from V and 6 bases from J, the junction kept 10 bases outside the gene matches.

The chain is built from TRBV6-6 and TRBJ2-5, with 8 bases that match TRBD2. Germline assignment: CDR1 MNHNY and CDR2 SVGAGI (reference sequence). This CDR3 spans 16 amino acids. The V gene end was trimmed by 6 bases and the J gene end by 2 bases; junction bases not matched to a gene: 11. CDR3 bases: TGTGCCAGCAGCCCCTGGGGTAGCGGGGATCAAGAGACCCAGTACTTC. Its protein product is CASSPWGSGDQETQYF.

This chain joins TRBV6-2 or TRBV6-3 and TRBJ2-3, with 7 bases lining up with TRBD2. The germline CDR1 and CDR2 sequences are MNHEY and SVGEGT. The CDR3 contains 16 residues. V lost 2 bases and J lost 0; bases outside the gene matches: 5. The CDR3: CASSYPTSDSTDTQYF. The CDR3 DNA reads TGTGCCAGCAGTTACCCCACTAGCGACAGCACAGATACGCAGTATTTT.

This chain joins TRBV11-2 and TRBJ2-1, with TRBD2 matching over 10 bases. Looked up from germline, CDR1 is SGHAT and CDR2 is FQNNGV. V lost 4 bases and J lost 0; bases outside the gene matches: 9. The CDR3 runs to 18 residues. The CDR3 DNA reads as TGTGCCAGCAGCTCCTACTTTACTAGCGGGGTCTCCTACAATGAGCAGTTCTTC. This codes for CASSSYFTSGVSYNEQFF.

The chain employs TRBV5-1 and TRBJ1-4, with D maybe TRBD1 (5 bases). Germline lookup yields CDR1 SGHRS and CDR2 YFSETQ. The CDR3 totals 17 residues. V was trimmed by 0 bases and J by 0 bases, leaving 12 bases between them. CDR3 in DNA: TGCGCCAGCAGCTTGGGCGGGGGAACAGCAACTAATGAAAAACTGTTTTTT. Its translation: CASSLGGGTATNEKLFF.

This sequence joins TRBV6-6 and TRBJ2-5, with D perhaps TRBD2 (5 bases). Germline assignment: CDR1 MNHNY and CDR2 SVGAGI (reference sequence). The CDR3 totals 13 residues. V dropped 7 bases and J dropped 2 bases, with 11 bases sitting between them. This CDR3 is CASTGVYQETQYF. In nucleotides, the CDR3 is TGTGCCAGCACCGGGGTGTATCAAGAGACCCAGTACTTC.

This rearrangement joins TRBV5-5 to TRBJ1-3, with 11 bases lining up with TRBD1. This CDR3 spans 18 amino acids. Germline V lookup: CDR1 SGHKS, CDR2 YYEKEE (reference sequence). After removal of 0 bases from V and 2 bases from J, the junction contained 7 bases not matched to a gene. CDR3 sequence: CASSLAPGQGDPGNTIYF. CDR3 coding DNA: TGTGCCAGCAGCTTGGCTCCGGGACAGGGGGATCCTGGAAACACCATATATTTT.

The V call is TRBV5-1, the J call TRBJ1-6, with TRBD1 identical over 7 bases. Per germline, CDR1 SGHRS and CDR2 YFSETQ. The CDR3 has 17 residues. V lost 3 bases, J lost 5 bases, and 11 bases stayed unmatched. CDR3 in DNA: TGCGCCAGCAGCTCATCCATTATCAGGGGGGATAATTCACCCCTCCACTTT. It encodes CASSSSIIRGDNSPLHF.

The V and J genes are TRBV27 and TRBJ1-2, with D tentatively TRBD1 (5 bases). The germline V and J ends were trimmed by 5 bases and 6 bases, with 16 bases remaining between them. The CDR3 consists of 14 residues. Germline assignment: CDR1 MNHEY and CDR2 SMNVEV (reference sequence). The CDR3 sequence: CASSKETGGHGYTF. The CDR3 region has the DNA TGTGCCAGCAGTAAGGAAACGGGGGGTCATGGCTACACCTTC.

The CDR3 sequence: CASSISNQPQHF. Written as DNA, the CDR3 is TGTGCCAGCAGTATAAGTAATCAGCCCCAGCATTTT. The rearrangement uses TRBV28 and TRBJ1-5; no definite D call. Deletions cut 5 bases from V and 4 bases from J, with 6 bases between. The germline gives CDR1 MDHEN, CDR2 SYDVKM. The CDR3 covers 12 residues.

The chain couples TRBV7-6 to TRBJ2-1, with 7 bases aligning to TRBD1. V trimming: 7 bases; J trimming: 5 bases; junction bases outside the gene matches: 11. From germline, CDR1 is SGHVS and CDR2 FNYEAQ. The length of the CDR3 is 15 residues. This CDR3 reads CASTPDRMVHNEQFF. CDR3 sequence (DNA): TGTGCCAGCACCCCGGACAGGATGGTTCACAATGAGCAGTTCTTC.